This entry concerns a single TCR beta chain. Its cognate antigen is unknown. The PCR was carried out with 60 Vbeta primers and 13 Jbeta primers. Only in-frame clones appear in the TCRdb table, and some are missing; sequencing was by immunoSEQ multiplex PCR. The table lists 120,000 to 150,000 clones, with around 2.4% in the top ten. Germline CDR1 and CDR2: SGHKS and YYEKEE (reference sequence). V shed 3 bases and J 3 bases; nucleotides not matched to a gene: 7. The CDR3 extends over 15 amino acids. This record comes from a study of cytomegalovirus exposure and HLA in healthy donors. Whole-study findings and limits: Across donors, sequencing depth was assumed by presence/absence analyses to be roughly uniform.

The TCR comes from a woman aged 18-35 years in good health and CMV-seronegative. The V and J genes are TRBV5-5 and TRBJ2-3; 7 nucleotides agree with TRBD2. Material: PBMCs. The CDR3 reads CASSWAGVGTDTQYF. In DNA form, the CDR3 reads TGTGCCAGCAGCTGGGCGGGAGTGGGTACAGATACGCAGTATTTT.